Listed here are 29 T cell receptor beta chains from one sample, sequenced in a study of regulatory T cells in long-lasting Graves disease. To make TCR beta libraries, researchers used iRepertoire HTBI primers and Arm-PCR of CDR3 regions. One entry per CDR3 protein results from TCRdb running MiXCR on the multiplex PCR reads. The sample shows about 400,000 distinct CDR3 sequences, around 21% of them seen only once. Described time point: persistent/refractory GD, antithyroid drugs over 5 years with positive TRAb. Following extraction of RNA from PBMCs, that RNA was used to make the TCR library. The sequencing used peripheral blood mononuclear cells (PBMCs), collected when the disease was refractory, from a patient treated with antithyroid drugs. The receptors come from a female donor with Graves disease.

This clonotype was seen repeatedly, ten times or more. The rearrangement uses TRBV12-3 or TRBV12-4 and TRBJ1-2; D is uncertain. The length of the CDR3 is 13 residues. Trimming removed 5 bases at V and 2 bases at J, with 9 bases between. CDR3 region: CASSPGINYGYTF. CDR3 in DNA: TGTGCCAGCAGTCCGGGCATAAACTATGGCTACACCTTC.

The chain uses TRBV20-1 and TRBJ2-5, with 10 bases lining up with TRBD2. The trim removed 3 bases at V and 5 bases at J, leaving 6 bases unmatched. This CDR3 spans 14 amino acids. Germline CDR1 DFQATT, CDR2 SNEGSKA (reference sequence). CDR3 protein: CSASDLAGAETQYF. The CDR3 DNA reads TGCAGTGCTAGTGATCTAGCGGGAGCCGAGACCCAGTACTTC.

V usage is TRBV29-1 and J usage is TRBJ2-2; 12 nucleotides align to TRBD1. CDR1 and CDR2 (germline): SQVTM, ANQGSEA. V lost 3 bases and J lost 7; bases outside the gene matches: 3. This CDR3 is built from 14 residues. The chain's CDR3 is CSVEGQGAYGELFF. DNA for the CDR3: TGCAGCGTTGAGGGACAGGGGGCGTACGGGGAGCTGTTTTTT.

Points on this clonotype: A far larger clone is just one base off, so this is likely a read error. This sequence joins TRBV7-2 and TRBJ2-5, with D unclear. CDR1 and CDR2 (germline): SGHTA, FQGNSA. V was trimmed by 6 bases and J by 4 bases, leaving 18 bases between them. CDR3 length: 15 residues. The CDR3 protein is CASSSNILPGETQYF. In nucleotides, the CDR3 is TGTGCCAGCAGTTCCAACATCCTACCTGGAGAGACCCAGTACTTC.

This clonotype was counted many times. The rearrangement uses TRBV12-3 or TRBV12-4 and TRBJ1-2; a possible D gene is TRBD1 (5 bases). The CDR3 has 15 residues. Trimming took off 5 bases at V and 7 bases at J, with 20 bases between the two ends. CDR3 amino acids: CASSQVLTVYFGYTF. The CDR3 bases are TGTGCCAGCAGTCAAGTATTGACAGTTTATTTTGGCTACACCTTC.

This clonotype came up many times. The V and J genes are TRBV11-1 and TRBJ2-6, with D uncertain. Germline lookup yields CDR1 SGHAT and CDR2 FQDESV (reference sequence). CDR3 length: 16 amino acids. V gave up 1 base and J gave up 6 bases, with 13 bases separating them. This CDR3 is CASSLDGQQSANVLTF. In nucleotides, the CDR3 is TGTGCCAGCAGCTTAGACGGCCAGCAGTCGGCCAACGTCCTGACTTTC.

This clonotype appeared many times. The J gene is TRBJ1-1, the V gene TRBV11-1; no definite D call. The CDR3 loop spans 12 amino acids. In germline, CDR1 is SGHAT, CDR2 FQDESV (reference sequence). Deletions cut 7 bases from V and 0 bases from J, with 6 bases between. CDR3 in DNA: TGTGCCAGCAACCAACTGAACACTGAAGCTTTCTTT. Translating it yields CASNQLNTEAFF.

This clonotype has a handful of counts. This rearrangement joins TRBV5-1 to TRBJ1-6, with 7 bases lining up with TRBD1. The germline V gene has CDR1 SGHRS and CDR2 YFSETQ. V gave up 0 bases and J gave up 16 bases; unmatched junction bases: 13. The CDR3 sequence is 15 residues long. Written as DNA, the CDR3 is TGCGCCAGCAGCTTGGCCGGAGGGACAGCTTCTTTACTCCACTTT. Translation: CASSLAGGTASLLHF.

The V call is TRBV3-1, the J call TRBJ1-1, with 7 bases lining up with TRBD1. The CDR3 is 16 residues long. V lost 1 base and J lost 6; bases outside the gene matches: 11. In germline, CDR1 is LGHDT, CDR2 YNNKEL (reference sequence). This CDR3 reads CASSQATSRQGAEAFF. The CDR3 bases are TGTGCCAGCAGCCAAGCTACAAGCCGCCAGGGGGCTGAAGCTTTCTTT. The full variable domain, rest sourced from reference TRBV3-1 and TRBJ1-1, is DTAVSQTPKYLVTQMGNDKSIKCEQNLGHDTMYWYKQDSKKFLKIMFSYNNKELIINETVPNRFSPKSPDKAHLNLHINSLELGDSAVYFCASSQATSRQGAEAFFGQGTRLTVV.

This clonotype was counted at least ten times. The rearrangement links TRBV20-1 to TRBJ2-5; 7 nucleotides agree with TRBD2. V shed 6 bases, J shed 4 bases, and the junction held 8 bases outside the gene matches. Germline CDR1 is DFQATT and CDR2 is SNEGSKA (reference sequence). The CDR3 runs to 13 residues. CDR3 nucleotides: TGCAGTGCCCTCGGCGCGGGAGTAGAGACCCAGTACTTC. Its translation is CSALGAGVETQYF.

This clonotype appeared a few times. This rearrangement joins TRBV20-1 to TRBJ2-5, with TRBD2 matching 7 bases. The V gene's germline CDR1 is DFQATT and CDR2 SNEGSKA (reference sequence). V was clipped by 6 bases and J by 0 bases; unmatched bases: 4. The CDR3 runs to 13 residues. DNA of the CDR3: TGCAGTGCAATGGGACTACACCAAGAGACCCAGTACTTC. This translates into CSAMGLHQETQYF.

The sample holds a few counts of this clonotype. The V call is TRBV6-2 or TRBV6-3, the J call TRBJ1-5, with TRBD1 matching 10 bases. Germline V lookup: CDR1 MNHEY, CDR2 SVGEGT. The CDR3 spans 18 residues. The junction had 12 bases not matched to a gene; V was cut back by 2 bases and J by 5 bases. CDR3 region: CASSYVPGQGRFYQPQHF. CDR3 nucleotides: TGTGCCAGCAGTTACGTCCCGGGACAGGGGCGTTTCTATCAGCCCCAGCATTTT.

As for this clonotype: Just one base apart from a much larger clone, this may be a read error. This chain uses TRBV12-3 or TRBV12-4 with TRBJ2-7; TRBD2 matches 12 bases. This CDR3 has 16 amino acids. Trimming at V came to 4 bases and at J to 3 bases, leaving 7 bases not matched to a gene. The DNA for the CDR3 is TGTGCCAGCAGTTCCGGACTAGCGGGACCGTTCTACGAGCAGTACTTC. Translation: CASSSGLAGPFYEQYF.

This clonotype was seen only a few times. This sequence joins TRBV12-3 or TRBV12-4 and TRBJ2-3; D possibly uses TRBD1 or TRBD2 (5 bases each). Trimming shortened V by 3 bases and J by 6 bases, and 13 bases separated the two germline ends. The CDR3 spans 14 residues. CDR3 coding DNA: TGTGCCAGCAGTTTGGTGGGGCAGCGGGATACGCAGTATTTT. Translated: CASSLVGQRDTQYF.

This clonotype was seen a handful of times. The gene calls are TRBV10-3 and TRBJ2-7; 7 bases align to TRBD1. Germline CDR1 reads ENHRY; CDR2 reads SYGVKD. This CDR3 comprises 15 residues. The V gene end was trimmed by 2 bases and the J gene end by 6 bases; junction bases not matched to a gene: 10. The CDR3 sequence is CAISEAGGQAREQYF. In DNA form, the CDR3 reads TGTGCCATCAGTGAGGCCGGAGGACAGGCCCGCGAGCAGTACTTC.

The CDR3 bases are TGTGCCAGCAGCTTAACGTCGGCTAATGGGCTGATGACCCAGTACTTC. It encodes CASSLTSANGLMTQYF. The rearrangement links TRBV7-3 to TRBJ2-5, with D uncertain. This CDR3 region has 16 residues. Between the trimmed V and J ends, which lost 0 bases and 7 bases, there was a span of 18 bases. Germline CDR1 reads SGHTA; CDR2 reads FQGTGA.

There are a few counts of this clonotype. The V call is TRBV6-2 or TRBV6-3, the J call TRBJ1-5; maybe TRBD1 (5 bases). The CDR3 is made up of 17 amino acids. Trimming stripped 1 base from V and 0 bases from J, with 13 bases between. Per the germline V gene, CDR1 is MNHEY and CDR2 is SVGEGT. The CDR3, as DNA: TGTGCCAGCAGTTACTGGCAGGGAGGGAATAGCAATCAGCCCCAGCATTTT. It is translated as CASSYWQGGNSNQPQHF.

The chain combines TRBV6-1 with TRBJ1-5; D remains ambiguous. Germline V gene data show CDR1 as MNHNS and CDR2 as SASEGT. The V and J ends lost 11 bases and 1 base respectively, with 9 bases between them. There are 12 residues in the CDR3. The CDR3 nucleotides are TGTGCCGCAGGCTACAGCAATCAGCCCCAGCATTTT. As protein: CAAGYSNQPQHF.

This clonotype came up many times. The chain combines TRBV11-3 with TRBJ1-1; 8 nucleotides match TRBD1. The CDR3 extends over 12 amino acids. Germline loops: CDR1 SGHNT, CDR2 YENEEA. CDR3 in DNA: TGTTCCCAGGACAGGGCGAACACTGAAGCTTTCTTT. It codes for CSQDRANTEAFF.

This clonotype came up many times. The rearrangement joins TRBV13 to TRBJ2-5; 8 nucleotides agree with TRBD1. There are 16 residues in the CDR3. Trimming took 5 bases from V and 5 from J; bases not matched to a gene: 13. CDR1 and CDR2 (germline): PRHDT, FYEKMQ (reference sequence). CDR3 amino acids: CASSPRQGTNWETQYF. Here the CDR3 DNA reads TGTGCCAGCAGCCCGAGACAGGGGACCAACTGGGAGACCCAGTACTTC.

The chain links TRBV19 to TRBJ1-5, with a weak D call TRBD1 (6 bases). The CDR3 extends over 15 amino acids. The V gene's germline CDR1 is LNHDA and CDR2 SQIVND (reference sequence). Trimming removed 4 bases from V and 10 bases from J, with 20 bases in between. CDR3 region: CASSKFAGAQGPQHF. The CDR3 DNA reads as TGTGCCAGTAGTAAATTCGCAGGGGCCCAGGGACCCCAGCATTTT.

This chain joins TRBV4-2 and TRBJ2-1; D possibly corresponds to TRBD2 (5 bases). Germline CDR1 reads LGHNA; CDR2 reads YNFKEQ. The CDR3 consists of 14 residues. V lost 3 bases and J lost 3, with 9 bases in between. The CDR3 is CASSQAEGYNEQFF. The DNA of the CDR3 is TGTGCCAGCAGCCAGGCCGAGGGCTACAATGAGCAGTTCTTC.

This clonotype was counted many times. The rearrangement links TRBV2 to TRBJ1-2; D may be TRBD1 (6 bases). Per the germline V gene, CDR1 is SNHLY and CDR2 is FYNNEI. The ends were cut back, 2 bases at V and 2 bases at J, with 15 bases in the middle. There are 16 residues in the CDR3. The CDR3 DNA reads TGTGCCAGCAGTGAACTTTTCGACAGGCGGAACTATGGCTACACCTTC. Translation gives CASSELFDRRNYGYTF.

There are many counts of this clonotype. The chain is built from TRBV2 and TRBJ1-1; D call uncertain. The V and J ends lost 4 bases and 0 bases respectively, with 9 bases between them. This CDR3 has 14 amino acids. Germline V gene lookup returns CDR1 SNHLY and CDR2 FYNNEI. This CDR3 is CASSVGRMNTEAFF. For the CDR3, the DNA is TGTGCCAGCAGTGTAGGACGGATGAACACTGAAGCTTTCTTT.

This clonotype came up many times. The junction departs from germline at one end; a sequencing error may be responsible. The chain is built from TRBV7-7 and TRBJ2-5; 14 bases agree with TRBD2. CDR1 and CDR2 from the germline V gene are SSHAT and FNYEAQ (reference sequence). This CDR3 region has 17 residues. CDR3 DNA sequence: TGTGCTAGCAGCTTAGACCGACTAGCGGGAGGGGCAGAGACCCAGTACTTC. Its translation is CASSLDRLAGGAETQYF.

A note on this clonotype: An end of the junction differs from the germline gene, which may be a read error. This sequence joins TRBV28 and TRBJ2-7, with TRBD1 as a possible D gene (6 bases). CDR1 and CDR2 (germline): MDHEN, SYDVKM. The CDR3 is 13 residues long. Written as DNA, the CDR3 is TGTGCCTGCAGTTTAGGGACAAGCTACGAGCAGTACTTC. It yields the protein CACSLGTSYEQYF.

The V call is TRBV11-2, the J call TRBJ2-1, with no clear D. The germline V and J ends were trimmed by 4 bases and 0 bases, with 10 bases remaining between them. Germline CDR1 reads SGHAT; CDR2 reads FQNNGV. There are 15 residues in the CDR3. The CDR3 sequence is CASSSSASSYNEQFF. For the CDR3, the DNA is TGTGCCAGCAGCTCTAGTGCTAGCTCCTACAATGAGCAGTTCTTC.

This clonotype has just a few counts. The CDR3 reads CASSSGQAGGELFF. The CDR3 DNA follows: TGTGCCAGCAGCTCAGGACAGGCCGGCGGGGAGCTGTTTTTT. The V call is TRBV9, the J call TRBJ2-2, with 7 bases fitting TRBD1. V shed 4 bases, J shed 7 bases, and the junction held 7 bases outside the gene matches. The germline gives CDR1 SGDLS, CDR2 YYNGEE. The length of the CDR3 is 14 residues.

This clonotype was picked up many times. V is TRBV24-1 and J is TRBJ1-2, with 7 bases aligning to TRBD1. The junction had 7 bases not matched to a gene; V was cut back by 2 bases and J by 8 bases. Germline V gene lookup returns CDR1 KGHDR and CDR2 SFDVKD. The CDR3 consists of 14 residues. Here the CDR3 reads CATSDSSTGRGYTF. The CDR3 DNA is TGTGCCACCAGTGATTCTTCGACAGGGCGCGGCTACACCTTC.